This TCR beta chain was profiled in a study of T cells in Graves' hyperthyroidism and ophthalmopathy. General study points: Most thyroid clonotypes that were expanded above 0.001 also turned up in blood.

The germline V gene has CDR1 SGHDN and CDR2 FVKESK. The ends were cut back, 4 bases at V and 3 bases at J, with 12 bases in the middle. The CDR3 is 14 residues long. About this clonotype: Its specificity is unknown.

Amplification yielded TCR beta CDR3 regions, with RNA transcripts as the source. Primed by the HTBI set, a first-round RT-PCR was run on the TCR CDR3. TCRdb re-derived calls from the multiplex PCR reads in MiXCR, one entry per CDR3 protein. This sample has 550,000 to 600,000 distinct CDR3 sequences; 46% occur once, and the top ten carry around 20%. The sequence was collected from an adult woman with Graves' disease, either hyperthyroidism or ophthalmopathy (not recorded which). The V and J genes are TRBV14 and TRBJ1-1, with a tentative D call TRBD1 (5 bases). Sequenced: peripheral blood or thyroid tissue (not recorded which). The CDR3 region is CASSPRDRYTEAFF. The CDR3 region has the DNA TGTGCCAGCAGCCCTCGGGACCGGTACACTGAAGCTTTCTTT.